The sequence of this T cell receptor beta chain was determined in a study of blood T cell repertoires in COVID-19. Across the study: Collection of acute and convalescent COVID-19 samples took place in the United States, Italy and Spain. From T cells, B-cell-depleted T cells, or PBMCs came the material, which was cDNA or gDNA.

Trimming took 7 bases from V and 4 from J, leaving 10 bases between them. Germline lookup yields CDR1 MNHEY and CDR2 SMNVEV (reference sequence). The CDR3 consists of 12 residues. The authors' processing: The authors estimated nucleated cell counts from reference gene primer amplification. Some clones are missing from TCRdb's copy, which holds only in-frame ones; the method was immunoSEQ multiplex PCR. The DNA was the basis for D and trimming; V, J and clone size are from that table. Of 250,000 to 350,000 clones listed, over 75% are singletons. This chain links TRBV27 with TRBJ1-2; D call uncertain. The sequence derives from a woman in her forties or fifties who had recovered from COVID-19. The sample taken for sequencing was peripheral blood. Here the CDR3 reads CASTSSLYGYTF. CDR3 DNA: TGTGCCAGCACTTCGAGTCTCTATGGCTACACCTTC.